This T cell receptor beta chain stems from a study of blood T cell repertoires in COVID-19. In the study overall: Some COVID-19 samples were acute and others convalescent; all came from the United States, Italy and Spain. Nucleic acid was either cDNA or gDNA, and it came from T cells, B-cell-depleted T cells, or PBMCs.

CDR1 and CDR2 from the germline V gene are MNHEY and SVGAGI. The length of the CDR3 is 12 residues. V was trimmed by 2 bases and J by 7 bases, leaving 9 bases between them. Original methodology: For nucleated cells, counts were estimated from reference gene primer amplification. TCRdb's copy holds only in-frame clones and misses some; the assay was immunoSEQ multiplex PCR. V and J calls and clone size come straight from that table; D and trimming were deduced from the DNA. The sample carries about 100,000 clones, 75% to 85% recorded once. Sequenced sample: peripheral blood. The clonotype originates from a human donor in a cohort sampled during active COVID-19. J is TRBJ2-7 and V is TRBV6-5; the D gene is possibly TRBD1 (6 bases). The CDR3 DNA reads TGTGCCAGCAGTTACACAGGGCGGGAGCAGTACTTC. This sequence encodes CASSYTGREQYF.